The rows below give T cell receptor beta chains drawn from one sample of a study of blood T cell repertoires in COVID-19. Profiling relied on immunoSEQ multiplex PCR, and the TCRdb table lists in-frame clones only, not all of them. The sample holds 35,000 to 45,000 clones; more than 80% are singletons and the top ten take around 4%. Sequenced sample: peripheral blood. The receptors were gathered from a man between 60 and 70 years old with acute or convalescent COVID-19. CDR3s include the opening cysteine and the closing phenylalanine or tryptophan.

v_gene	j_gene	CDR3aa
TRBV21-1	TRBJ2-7	CASSTSAGEAYEQYF
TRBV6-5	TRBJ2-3	CASRLGTGDTDTQYF
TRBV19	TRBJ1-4	CASGVQGATNEKLFF
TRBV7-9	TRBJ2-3	CASSPTSGGITDTQYF
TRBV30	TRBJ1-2	CAWSGQGADYGYTF
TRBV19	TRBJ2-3	CASRSVGGQKDTQYF
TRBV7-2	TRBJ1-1	CASSSSDSLTEAFF
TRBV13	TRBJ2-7	CASSLGRTGASYEQYF
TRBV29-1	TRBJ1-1	CSVATGGDTEAFF
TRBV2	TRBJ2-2	CASSTGWDTGELFF
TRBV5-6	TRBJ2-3	CASSSNTLASQSDTQYF
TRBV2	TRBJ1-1	CASIWLLNTEAFF
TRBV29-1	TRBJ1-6	CSVSTGGNNSPLHF
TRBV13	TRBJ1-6	CASSFRPWEANSPLHF
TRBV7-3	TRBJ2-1	CASSLAAGALNEQFF
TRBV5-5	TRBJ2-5	CASSLGGGPTGETQYF
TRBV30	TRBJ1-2	CAWNRQGSYGYTF
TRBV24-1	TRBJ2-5	CATSDPLAGETQYF
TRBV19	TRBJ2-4	CASSGLAGGLAKNIQYF
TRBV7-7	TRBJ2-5	CASSQRAQETQYF
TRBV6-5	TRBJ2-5	CASSYSGASGEETQYF
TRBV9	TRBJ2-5	CASSALQGAGETQYF
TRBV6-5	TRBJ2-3	CASRPRQGFTDTQYF
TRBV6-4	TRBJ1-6	CASSERGNSPLHF
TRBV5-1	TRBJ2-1	CASSNVAGNEQFF
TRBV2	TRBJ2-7	CASSGQGKTYEQYF
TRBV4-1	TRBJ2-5	CASRGGGRETQYF
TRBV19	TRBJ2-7	CASEGRGGGTYEQYF
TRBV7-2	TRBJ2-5	CASSFSGGGETQYF
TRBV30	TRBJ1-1	CACSRGMNTEAFF
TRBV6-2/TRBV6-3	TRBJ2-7	CASSPGLVETYEQYF
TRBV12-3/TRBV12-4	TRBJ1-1	CASSLGRSTEAFF
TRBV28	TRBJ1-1	CASTPGGSTEAFF
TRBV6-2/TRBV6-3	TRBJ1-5	CASSPDTNNQPQHF
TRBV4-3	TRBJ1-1	CASSQSQGITEAFF
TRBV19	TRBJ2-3	CASSTPPASGAGNTQYF
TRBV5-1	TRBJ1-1	CASSSGQGSTEAFF
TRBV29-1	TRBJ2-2	CSVAGTSGGVLNTGELFF
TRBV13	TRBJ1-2	CASSLFGTDHGYTF
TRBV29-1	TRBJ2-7	CSVGWLAGEREQYF
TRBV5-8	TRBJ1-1	CASSPRATEAFF
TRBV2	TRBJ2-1	CASIRQGAYNEQFF
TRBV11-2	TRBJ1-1	CASARQRNTEAFF
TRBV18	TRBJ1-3	CASSPSIGTGDTIYF
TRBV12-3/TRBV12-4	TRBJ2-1	CASGVLWNEQFF
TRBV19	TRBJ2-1	CASSMGRQGARNEQFF
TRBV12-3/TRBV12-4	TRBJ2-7	CASSSRDSYEQYF
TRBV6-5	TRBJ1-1	CASSSPGTVPEAFF